Below, 9 T cell receptor beta chains from the same sample are listed, as sequenced in a study of cytomegalovirus exposure and HLA in healthy donors. The primer mix had 60 Vbeta and 13 Jbeta primers. Sequencing used immunoSEQ multiplex PCR; TCRdb keeps in-frame clones, though not all of them. Of about 180,000 clones detected, more than 60% appear once; the ten largest clones hold about 4%. The sample taken for sequencing was PBMCs. These receptors all stem from an older woman in good health and CMV-seropositive.

As to this clone: One junction end does not reproduce the germline sequence, and a read error may be involved. Other DNA sequences in this sample translate to the same CDR3. The gene calls are TRBV27 and TRBJ2-7, with 13 bases aligning to TRBD2. Per germline, CDR1 MNHEY and CDR2 SMNVEV (reference sequence). The CDR3 loop spans 14 amino acids. The CDR3 region is CASSQWTSGGRDVF. CDR3 sequence (DNA): TGTGCCAGCAGTCAGTGGACTAGCGGGGGCCGTGATGTATTT.

The chain links TRBV10-3 to TRBJ2-7; 16 nucleotides line up with TRBD2. The CDR3 length is 16 residues. Germline lookup yields CDR1 ENHRY and CDR2 SYGVKD. Trimming took 4 bases from V and 6 from J; bases not matched to a gene: 6. CDR3 nucleotides: TGTGCCATCAGTGGGGGACTAGCGGGAGGGCCGTCCGAGCAGTACTTC. Protein product: CAISGGLAGGPSEQYF.

The rearrangement joins TRBV10-3 to TRBJ2-3, with 7 nucleotides matching TRBD2. The ends lost 5 bases at V and 4 bases at J; junction bases unmatched: 6. The length of the CDR3 is 14 residues. Germline CDR1 and CDR2: ENHRY and SYGVKD. CDR3 nucleotide sequence: TGTGCCATCAGTCCCGCGGGGGAACCAGATACGCAGTATTTT. Translation gives CAISPAGEPDTQYF.

The chain couples TRBV30 to TRBJ1-2, with D unclear. Germline V gene lookup returns CDR1 GTSNPN and CDR2 SVGIG (reference sequence). Trimming pared 0 bases from V and 2 bases from J, leaving 4 bases between. The CDR3 extends over 12 amino acids. CDR3 sequence (DNA): TGTGCCTGGAGTGTACAAAACTATGGCTACACCTTC. It encodes CAWSVQNYGYTF.

V usage is TRBV7-3 and J usage is TRBJ1-1, with 8 bases matching TRBD1. The CDR3 length is 14 residues. CDR1 is SGHTA, CDR2 FQGTGA, per germline. Trimming at V came to 5 bases and at J to 4 bases, leaving 6 bases not matched to a gene. The CDR3 bases are TGTGCCAGCAGCCCCGGGACAGGCTCCACTGAAGCTTTCTTT. Its translation is CASSPGTGSTEAFF.

This clone was counted a few times. The chain is built from TRBV2 and TRBJ2-5; unclear D gene. V lost 4 bases, J lost 1 base, and 16 bases lay in between. From germline, CDR1 is SNHLY and CDR2 FYNNEI. This CDR3 contains 16 residues. CDR3 sequence (DNA): TGTGCCAGCAGTGTCAGGCCAAAGGAAGGCCAAGAGACCCAGTACTTC. As protein: CASSVRPKEGQETQYF.

The rearrangement links TRBV5-6 to TRBJ1-5, with D maybe TRBD1 (6 bases). In germline, CDR1 is SGHDT, CDR2 YYEEEE. This CDR3 comprises 14 residues. V lost 4 bases and J lost 6, with 14 bases in between. CDR3 nucleotides: TGTGCCAGCAGCGGTGGACAGTTACGTCAGCCCCAGCATTTT. Encoded protein: CASSGGQLRQPQHF. The entire variable domain, with the rest obtained from reference TRBV5-6 and TRBJ1-5, is as follows: DAGVTQSPTHLIKTRGQQVTLRCSPKSGHDTVSWYQQALGQGPQFIFQYYEEEERQRGNFPDRFSGHQFPNYSSELNVNALLLGDSALYLCASSGGQLRQPQHFGDGTRLSIL.

This chain uses TRBV27 with TRBJ1-4; TRBD1 agrees at 8 bases. Germline V gene data show CDR1 as MNHEY and CDR2 as SMNVEV (reference sequence). V lost 4 bases to trimming and J lost 2 bases; unmatched junction nucleotides: 0. CDR3 length equals 14 residues. CDR3 bases: TGTGCCAGCAGTTACAGGGGGACTAATGAAAAACTGTTTTTT. It specifies CASSYRGTNEKLFF.

This clone was recorded only once. Other DNA variants within this sample encode the same CDR3. The rearrangement uses TRBV4-2 and TRBJ2-7; weak D call: TRBD2 (6 bases). The CDR3 has 14 residues. Per germline, CDR1 LGHNA and CDR2 YNFKEQ. The V end lost 0 bases, the J end lost 6 bases, and 12 bases lay between the germline ends. This chain's CDR3 is CASSQDEAGIEQYF. Written as DNA, the CDR3 is TGTGCCAGCAGCCAAGATGAGGCGGGGATCGAGCAGTACTTC.